This is a list of T cell receptor beta chains from one sample in a study of blood T cell repertoires in COVID-19. Profiled with immunoSEQ multiplex PCR; TCRdb holds only in-frame clones, not every one. The sample shows 60,000 to 75,000 clones, about four fifths of them seen only once. The sample was peripheral blood. The origin of the receptors is a woman of 80 years or more with acute or convalescent COVID-19. The CDR3 runs from the conserved cysteine through the conserved F or W. Fields, in order: V gene, D gene, J gene, clone size, CDR3 protein, CDR3 DNA. D genes are given only for firm matches. Clone size is given for some rows only: seen once, a few or many times, or a class if the clone is expanded.

>TRBV7-2|TRBD1|TRBJ1-2|NA
CASTPRTGGASWGYTF
TGTGCCAGCACCCCTCGAACAGGGGGCGCGAGTTGGGGCTACACCTTC
>TRBV2|TRBD1|TRBJ1-2|NA
CASSRDRGSANYGYTF
TGTGCCAGCAGCCGGGACAGGGGTTCAGCTAACTATGGCTACACCTTC
>TRBV5-6|TRBD1|TRBJ1-2|NA
CASSWRDRGPYGYTF
TGTGCCAGCAGCTGGCGGGACAGGGGGCCTTATGGCTACACCTTC
>TRBV5-1|NA|TRBJ2-1|NA
CASSWDTLKDNEQFF
TGCGCCAGCAGCTGGGACACGTTGAAAGACAATGAGCAGTTCTTC
>TRBV19|TRBD1|TRBJ2-1|once
CASSMPPIRTGGGDEQFF
TGTGCCAGTAGTATGCCTCCGATCAGGACAGGGGGTGGTGATGAGCAGTTCTTC
>TRBV6-5|TRBD1|TRBJ2-5|NA
CASHRDRAQETQYF
TGTGCCAGCCACCGGGACAGGGCGCAAGAGACCCAGTACTTC
>TRBV7-2|TRBD1|TRBJ2-2|NA
CASSPSGQGANTGELFF
TGTGCCAGCAGCCCATCGGGACAGGGCGCGAACACCGGGGAGCTGTTTTTT
>TRBV24-1|TRBD2|TRBJ2-1|NA
CATSDSGLAGSSYNEQFF
TGTGCCACCAGTGATTCGGGACTAGCGGGGAGCTCCTACAATGAGCAGTTCTTC
>TRBV7-9|TRBD2|TRBJ2-1|NA
CASSAGTSGGNEQFF
TGTGCCAGCAGCGCCGGGACTAGCGGGGGCAATGAGCAGTTCTTC
>TRBV5-1|TRBD2|TRBJ2-1|NA
CASSPIAGGPRNEQFF
TGCGCCAGCAGCCCGATAGCGGGGGGGCCTAGGAATGAGCAGTTCTTC
>TRBV7-8|NA|TRBJ2-5|NA
CASSSYPRGGGRETQYF
TGTGCCAGCAGCTCCTACCCTCGTGGGGGGGGCCGGGAGACCCAGTACTTC
>TRBV27|NA|TRBJ2-7|NA
CASSGTGRFDYEQYF
TGTGCCAGCAGTGGAACAGGGAGATTCGACTACGAGCAGTACTTC
>TRBV29-1|TRBD1|TRBJ2-7|NA
CSVPAGQGGYEQYF
TGCAGCGTGCCAGCGGGACAGGGAGGGTACGAGCAGTACTTC
>TRBV5-1|NA|TRBJ1-1|NA
CASSLSLGGRTEAFF
TGCGCCAGCAGCCTCTCCCTCGGCGGAAGGACTGAAGCTTTCTTT
>TRBV5-5|NA|TRBJ1-5|NA
CASSLGGGNQPQHF
TGTGCCAGCAGCTTGGGAGGAGGGAATCAGCCCCAGCATTTT
>TRBV12-5|NA|TRBJ1-4|NA
CASGLHTGRSEKLFF
TGTGCTAGTGGTTTGCATACGGGTAGGAGTGAAAAACTGTTTTTT
>TRBV7-3|NA|TRBJ2-3|NA
CASSSGQPTVTDTQYF
TGTGCCAGCAGCTCAGGACAGCCGACCGTCACAGATACGCAGTATTTT
>TRBV5-6|TRBD1|TRBJ1-2|NA
CASSLGQGAGIYGYTF
TGTGCCAGCAGCTTAGGGCAGGGGGCCGGTATCTATGGCTACACCTTC
>TRBV10-1|NA|TRBJ2-7|few
CASSERTVRSSYEQYF
TGCGCCAGCAGTGAGCGGACAGTTAGGAGCTCCTACGAGCAGTACTTC
>TRBV18|NA|TRBJ1-1|NA
CASSQSWGQGHTEAFF
TGTGCCAGCTCACAATCCTGGGGGCAGGGCCACACTGAAGCTTTCTTT
>TRBV7-2|NA|TRBJ2-1|few
CASSPLALSYNEQFF
TGTGCCAGCAGTCCTCTAGCGCTCTCCTACAATGAGCAGTTCTTC
>TRBV30|TRBD1|TRBJ1-5|once
CAWSVRFGGGLRNSNQPQHF
TGTGCCTGGAGTGTACGGTTTGGAGGGGGCCTAAGAAATAGCAATCAGCCCCAGCATTTT
>TRBV2|TRBD1|TRBJ1-1|NA
CASRLIQGSTEAFF
TGTGCCAGCAGACTAATACAGGGGAGCACTGAAGCTTTCTTT
>TRBV18|NA|TRBJ2-2|few
CASSPRGQDTGELFF
TGTGCCAGCTCACCACGAGGGCAGGACACCGGGGAGCTGTTTTTT
>TRBV7-9|NA|TRBJ1-3|NA
CASSLAGAPSGNTIYF
TGTGCCAGCAGCTTAGCTGGGGCCCCCTCTGGAAACACCATATATTTT
>TRBV11-3|NA|TRBJ2-3|NA
CASSLNGPSTDTQYF
TGTGCCAGCAGCTTAAATGGGCCCAGCACAGATACGCAGTATTTT
>TRBV5-1|NA|TRBJ2-3|NA
CASSTGEALKTDTQYF
TGCGCCAGCAGTACCGGGGAGGCCTTAAAGACAGATACGCAGTATTTT
>TRBV30|NA|TRBJ2-7|NA
CAWSRGSSYEQYF
TGTGCCTGGAGTAGGGGGAGCTCCTACGAGCAGTACTTC
>TRBV5-6|NA|TRBJ2-2|NA
CASTRTVGELFF
TGTGCCAGTACTCGGACTGTCGGGGAGCTGTTTTTT
>TRBV7-6|NA|TRBJ1-2|NA
CASSPWQDDGYTF
TGTGCCAGCAGCCCTTGGCAGGATGACGGCTACACCTTC
>TRBV2|TRBD1|TRBJ1-4|many
CASGLRQGGGEKLFF
TGTGCCAGCGGGCTCCGACAGGGGGGAGGTGAAAAACTGTTTTTT
>TRBV19|NA|TRBJ1-1|NA
CASSIERGLNTEAFF
TGTGCCAGTAGTATAGAAAGAGGACTTAACACTGAAGCTTTCTTT
>TRBV19|NA|TRBJ1-1|NA
CASSLNSFTEAFF
TGTGCCAGTAGTCTGAACAGTTTCACTGAAGCTTTCTTT